Described below is a single TCR beta chain sequence and its context. Its antigen is currently not known. The record has no base qualities; no much larger clone is one base away. The sample originates from a study of shared clonotypes between healthy human individuals (dated by TCRdb to the early 2020s). The study in broad terms: The cohort included a few men and a couple of women between 18 and 49 years of age. For each donor, three plates each were used for CD4 naive and CD4 memory, two plates were used for CD8 naive, and one plate was used for CD8 memory. To estimate repertoire size and how much clonotype sharing occurs between individuals, the study deeply sequenced the blood TCR repertoires of roughly 5 healthy adults. Different laboratories and diverse techniques were used to prepare libraries and sequence TCR repertoires, to increase sequencing depth and limit assay-specific biases. Between about 0.85 and 10 billion PBMCs per donor were obtained by leukapheresis.

The CDR3 holds 15 amino acids from the cysteine to the phenylalanine. This entry keeps only the CDR3 DNA: 45 bases, framed from base 1. At the junction V is shortened by 8 bases and J by 4 bases; bases outside the gene matches: 9. CDR1 and CDR2 are read off the germline V gene as SGHRS and YFSETQ. The donors were healthy, HIV-negative adults with no recently reported acute infections or vaccinations. All donors were Caucasian adults living in Nashville, Tennessee, USA. CD4+ T cells were enriched by magnetic negative selection; naive cells were then positively selected on CD45RA, and the negative fraction formed the memory subset. After blood collection by leukapheresis, PBMCs were isolated using Ficoll-Histopaque density gradient centrifugation and then cryopreserved in the vapor phase of liquid nitrogen. Purity and quantity of every magnetically sorted T cell population were checked by analytical flow cytometry. Genomic DNA was isolated from every sorted fraction and measured by UV absorbance on a Nanodrop 2000c.

The research as a whole found: Sampling was restricted to blood, and TCR repertoires in tissues likely differ from the TCR repertoires found in blood. Clonotypes shared by all four sorted-subset donors showed higher generation probabilities than non-shared clonotypes. When a handful of donors were compared, the shared fraction of clonotypes was roughly 4.8% for naive CD4, around 3.6% for naive CD8, 2% to 2.5% for memory CD4, and 0.35% to 0.5% for memory CD8. Incomplete sequencing was indicated by rarefaction of sorted-subset datasets, despite the large sequencing depth. Pairwise subsampling led to the expectation that sequencing depth would affect the degree of clonotype sharing among donors. Naive subsets generally had larger estimated clonotype richness than memory subsets. The small number of donors limited the genetic and exposure-history diversity represented.

Using the deep immunoSEQ assay, TCR CDR3 regions were amplified from genomic DNA by multiplex PCR. Extracted genomic DNA from each cell subset was spread evenly across all wells of several immunoSEQ 96-well plates, with each plate serving as a replicate. Each replicate PCR for sorted subsets received roughly 200 ng genomic DNA, equal to about 29,000 T cell genomes. The purified libraries were quantified using a Qubit 3.0 fluorometer, sized with a Bioanalyzer 2100, and then quantified again using the KAPA Library Quantification kit. Every immunoSEQ 96-well plate was sequenced on a dedicated single-read 150-cycle Illumina NextSeq 550 flow cell. The authors processed their data as follows. Because the immunoSEQ output held only junctional sequences and lacked quality scores, the filtering could not match the filtering applied to full-length reads. To assign V/J genes and CDR3, sequences were annotated against IMGT germline references using PyIR, a Python wrapper for IgBLAST v1.9. Any read was removed if the V/J assignment was weak (E-value above 1e-6), the CDR3 was missing, or the read contained stop codons, out-of-frame junctions, or ambiguous translated residues. V3J clonotypes were defined as sequences sharing the same inferred V gene, J gene, and CDR3 amino acid sequence. Percentage overlap between repertoires was calculated by dividing the number of shared unique clonotypes by the size of the smaller repertoire. Richness of each repertoire was evaluated using RTK rarefaction, the Chao1 estimator, and Recon v2.1 estimates of unobserved clonotypes. For all TCRbeta clonotypes obtained by the gDNA method from a few donors, generation probabilities were computed with OLGA. TCRdb's version of the immuneACCESS table is confined to in-frame rearrangements and falls short of the full clone set. An unresolved V gene accounts for under half of the shortfall where checked; the remainder is of unknown origin. The DNA gave D and trimming, while V, J and clone size come from that table. This sample holds around 2.1 million clones; approximately 94% were observed only once. The top ten hold around 0.13% of the sample.

The rearranged segments are TRBV5-1 and TRBJ1-2; TRBD1 matches 12 bases in the middle. Sequenced input: naive CD4+ T cells sorted from blood. The cell subset or site label, read with the paper, signifies: CD45RA+ positively selected. The TCR was taken from a man younger than 35 in good health. The DNA reads as follows: TGCGCCAGTTCCGGGACAGGGGGCGCCGGCTATGGCTACACCTTC. It specifies CASSGTGGAGYGYTF.